Shown below are 4 T cell receptor beta chains from a single sample sequenced in a study of blood T cell repertoires in COVID-19 (dated by TCRdb to 2018 to 2021). Libraries were prepared through the immunoSEQ multiplex PCR assay. The clones in this table, taken by TCRdb from immuneACCESS, are in-frame only. Not every clone is retained; where verified, under half of the shortfall comes from an unresolved V gene, and the cause of the rest is unknown. The sample data list roughly 77,000 clones, and about 87% of these were observed just once. The ten largest clones add up to 4% to 5.5% of the sample. The sequencing input was peripheral blood. These receptors were collected from a man aged 50-60 years with active COVID-19.

This rearrangement joins TRBV2 to TRBJ1-2; D gene ambiguous. The V gene lost 2 bases and the J gene lost 1 base, with 8 bases spanning the gap. The germline V gene encodes CDR1 SNHLY and CDR2 FYNNEI. The CDR3 totals 14 residues. CDR3 amino acids: CASSESPVNYGYTF. In DNA form, the CDR3 reads TGTGCCAGCAGTGAAAGTCCGGTTAACTATGGCTACACCTTC.

CDR3 loop: CASSQERYGLPDTQYF. The CDR3 DNA is TGCGCCAGCAGCCAAGAGCGTTATGGACTCCCAGATACGCAGTATTTT. V and J are TRBV4-3 and TRBJ2-3, with D tentatively TRBD2 (5 bases). The CDR3 extends over 16 amino acids. Trimming left V 0 bases short and J 4 bases short, with 14 bases between. CDR1 and CDR2 from the germline V gene are LGHNA and YSLEER.

The genes are TRBV10-1 and TRBJ1-2; 7 bases line up with TRBD1. Looked up from germline, CDR1 is WNHNN and CDR2 is SYGVQD (reference sequence). The CDR3 has 19 amino acids. V was clipped by 2 bases and J by 4 bases; unmatched bases: 19. The DNA for the CDR3 is TGCGCCAGCAGTGAGAGGAGGAGGGGGCTTGTTTTTCGCAGCTATGGCTACACCTTC. Translating gives CASSERRRGLVFRSYGYTF.

J is TRBJ2-5 and V is TRBV5-1; tentatively, D is TRBD1 (6 bases). Germline V CDR1 and CDR2: SGHRS, YFSETQ. The CDR3 sequence is 16 residues long. Trimming took 0 bases from V and 2 from J, leaving 14 bases between them. CDR3 sequence: CASSLGGTTPQETQYF. DNA of the CDR3: TGCGCCAGCAGCTTGGGTGGGACAACCCCTCAAGAGACCCAGTACTTC.